This T cell receptor beta chain was obtained from a study of cytomegalovirus exposure and HLA in healthy donors. There are a few counts of this clone. This CDR3 has 16 amino acids. Germline V gene sequence: CDR1 SGHKS, CDR2 YYEKEE (reference sequence). J was trimmed by 6 bases and V by 4 bases; bases with no gene match: 14. The study ran its PCR with 60 Vbeta and 13 Jbeta primers. Only in-frame clones appear in the TCRdb table, and some are missing; sequencing was by immunoSEQ multiplex PCR. This sample has about 180,000 clones; 77% occur once, and the top ten carry over 1.1%. The V call is TRBV5-5, the J call TRBJ2-3, with 7 bases aligning to TRBD1. This clonotype originated in a man between 18 and 35 years old in good health and CMV-seronegative. Sequencing was carried out using PBMCs. CDR3 coding DNA: TGTGCCAGCAGCCAGGGGACAGCCGAGCGTGTGGATACGCAGTATTTT. This translates into CASSQGTAERVDTQYF.